This T cell receptor (beta chain) was documented in a study of blood T cell repertoires in COVID-19. Study context: COVID-19 samples from acute and convalescent phases originated in the United States, Italy and Spain. Sources were T cells, B-cell-depleted T cells, or PBMCs; the material itself was cDNA or gDNA.

Germline-derived CDR1 and CDR2 are LNHDA and SQIVND (reference sequence). After removal of 7 bases from V and 6 bases from J, the junction contained 7 bases not matched to a gene. The CDR3 runs to 14 residues. Per the original methods: By means of reference gene primer amplification, nucleated cell counts were estimated. Profiling relied on immunoSEQ multiplex PCR, and the TCRdb table lists in-frame clones only, not all of them. V, J and clone size are those of that table, while D and trimming were read from the DNA. The sample consists of 250,000 to 350,000 clones, roughly 89% of them appearing once.

This rearrangement joins TRBV19 to TRBJ2-2; 8 bases are a match to TRBD1. This sequence was found in a woman aged 40-49 years who had recovered from COVID-19. Source material: peripheral blood. CDR3: CASTATGAAGELFF. The CDR3 coding sequence is TGTGCCAGTACCGCGACAGGGGCGGCCGGGGAGCTGTTTTTT. Using reference TRBV19 and TRBJ2-2 for the parts outside the CDR3, the full variable domain is DGGITQSPKYLFRKEGQNVTLSCEQNLNHDAMYWYRQDPGQGLRLIYYSQIVNDFQKGDIAEGYSVSREKKESFPLTVTSAQKNPTAFYLCASTATGAAGELFFGEGSRLTVL.